The clone carrying this T cell receptor beta chain was observed a few times. No antigen is known for it. The data originate from a study of T-cell reconstitution after alpha-beta-depleted transplantation in children. The CDR3 loop spans 14 amino acids. Germline CDR1 SGHRS, CDR2 YFSETQ. V was cut by 2 bases and J by 3 bases, with 10 bases left in between. Broader study findings: Expanded graft clones numbering several hundred reportedly gave rise to alpha-beta T cells about two months after transplant. Newly produced T cells mostly provided counts and TCRbeta diversity after one year, as hyperexpanded clones declined.

Preparing the TCRbeta library involved the use of unique molecular identifiers. TCRdb re-called the PCR reads with MiXCR, one entry per CDR3 protein. Among around 800,000 distinct CDR3 sequences listed, under 20% were seen once. The clonotype comes from a male patient between 10 and 17 years old who had a stem cell transplant for acute lymphoblastic leukemia, so the T cells may come from the graft donor. The chain joins TRBV5-1 to TRBJ2-3, with D unresolved. The starting material was PBMCs, mostly from graft donor cells, obtained 360 days after TCRalphabeta/CD19-depleted stem cell transplant. The CDR3: CASSFTTTTDTQYF. CDR3 sequence (DNA): TGCGCCAGCAGCTTTACAACCACGACAGATACGCAGTATTTT.